These 8 T cell receptor beta chains came from one sample sequenced in a study of cytomegalovirus exposure and HLA in healthy donors. In the PCR, 60 Vbeta and 13 Jbeta primers were used. Repertoires were generated with immunoSEQ multiplex PCR, while TCRdb's copy carries only in-frame clones and drops some. The sample contains 100,000 or so clones, roughly 70% of which appear only once. The sample was PBMCs. These receptors originate from a woman aged 18-30 years in good health and CMV-seropositive.

This clone was recorded a few times. The gene calls are TRBV10-3 and TRBJ2-3, with D tentatively TRBD2 (7 bases). The CDR3 sequence is 15 residues long. In germline, CDR1 is ENHRY, CDR2 SYGVKD. Trimming took off 6 bases at V and 1 base at J, with 14 bases between the two ends. The CDR3 reads CAISRGGEGTDTQYF. Written as DNA, the CDR3 is TGTGCCATCAGCCGAGGGGGGGAGGGCACAGATACGCAGTATTTT.

The V and J genes are TRBV27 and TRBJ1-4; TRBD1 is a possible D gene (5 bases). Germline CDR1 reads MNHEY; CDR2 reads SMNVEV (reference sequence). V shed 5 bases and J shed 0 bases, with 16 bases lying between them. The CDR3 is 17 amino acids. CDR3 in amino acids: CASSPWGTGATNEKLFF. In DNA form, the CDR3 reads TGTGCCAGCAGTCCCTGGGGGACGGGAGCAACTAATGAAAAACTGTTTTTT.

This rearrangement joins TRBV28 to TRBJ1-4; 8 bases agree with TRBD1. In germline, CDR1 is MDHEN, CDR2 SYDVKM. CDR3 length: 13 amino acids. Unmatched junction bases numbered 5, after V lost 7 bases and J lost 7 bases. Written as DNA, the CDR3 is TGTGCCAGCAACGACAGGGGAGGTGAAAAACTGTTTTTT. It is translated as CASNDRGGEKLFF.

The chain recombines TRBV6-5 with TRBJ1-2; 8 nucleotides align to TRBD1. V shed 0 bases and J 2 bases; nucleotides not matched to a gene: 2. Germline V gene lookup returns CDR1 MNHEY and CDR2 SVGAGI. The CDR3 length is 15 residues. DNA for the CDR3: TGTGCCAGCAGTTACTCGTCAGGGGGCAACTATGGCTACACCTTC. It specifies CASSYSSGGNYGYTF.

This clone was picked up a small number of times. This chain joins TRBV6-1 and TRBJ1-6, with 7 bases identical to TRBD1. V was clipped by 4 bases and J by 5 bases; unmatched bases: 5. Germline V CDR1 and CDR2: MNHNS, SASEGT. The CDR3 length is 15 residues. CDR3 loop: CASSVPGQNNSPLHF. Here the CDR3 DNA reads TGTGCCAGCAGTGTGCCGGGACAGAATAATTCACCCCTCCACTTT.

Here the CDR3 DNA reads TGTGCCAGTAGTATCCAGGGATGGACTGAAGCTTTCTTT. Residues: CASSIQGWTEAFF. V and J are TRBV19 and TRBJ1-1; TRBD1 might be the D (5 bases). CDR3 length equals 13 residues. Germline CDR1 and CDR2: LNHDA and SQIVND (reference sequence). Between the trimmed V and J ends, which lost 3 bases and 5 bases, there was a span of 10 bases. Together with reference TRBV19 and TRBJ1-1, the CDR3 gives the full variable domain: DGGITQSPKYLFRKEGQNVTLSCEQNLNHDAMYWYRQDPGQGLRLIYYSQIVNDFQKGDIAEGYSVSREKKESFPLTVTSAQKNPTAFYLCASSIQGWTEAFFGQGTRLTVV.

The chain carries TRBV28 and TRBJ2-5; TRBD2 might be the D (6 bases). Trimming removed 9 bases at V and 5 bases at J, with 19 bases between. The germline V gene has CDR1 MDHEN and CDR2 SYDVKM. The CDR3 consists of 14 residues. The CDR3 coding sequence is TGTGCCAGTGGAGGAGGGGCAGAAGGGGAGACCCAGTACTTC. It yields the protein CASGGGAEGETQYF.

The chain has TRBV2 and TRBJ2-3; D is possibly TRBD2 (5 bases). CDR1 and CDR2 from the germline V gene are SNHLY and FYNNEI. The CDR3 length is 14 residues. Trimming took 4 bases from V and 5 from J, leaving 13 bases between them. In nucleotides, the CDR3 is TGTGCCAGCAGTGTCGACGGGGTGGGAGATACGCAGTATTTT. It encodes CASSVDGVGDTQYF.